These T cell receptor beta chains were read from a single sample in a study of T cells in Graves' hyperthyroidism and ophthalmopathy. TCRdb ran MiXCR on the multiplex PCR reads and lists one entry per CDR3 protein. The repertoire has a few hundred thousand distinct CDR3 sequences, 46% of them found once; the top ten carry just under 8.5%. Sequenced: peripheral blood or thyroid tissue (not recorded which). These receptors were collected from a woman aged 18 to 35 with Graves' hyperthyroidism. CDR3s leave out the opening cysteine and the closing phenylalanine or tryptophan.

TRBV2	TRBJ1-2	ASSHDRGNGYT
TRBV29-1	TRBJ1-2	SVTGGRGYT
TRBV15	TRBJ1-1	ATSRVRFTEAF
TRBV20-1	TRBJ1-2	SAREHSQSYT
TRBV2	TRBJ1-3	ASSLGQGTGNTIY
TRBV19	TRBJ1-5	ASGQGYSNQPQH
TRBV2	TRBJ2-7	ASRRASANYEQY
TRBV5-1	TRBJ1-1	ASSLTSGVAEAF
TRBV7-8	TRBJ1-5	ASSLVTGGSSRNQPQH
TRBV12-3/TRBV12-4	TRBJ1-1	ASSPGGLEAF
TRBV19	TRBJ1-2	ACQSLGNYGYT
TRBV7-2	TRBJ2-5	ASSVSQGLATQY
TRBV20-1	TRBJ1-5	SVGRKGQPQH
TRBV24-1	TRBJ1-5	ATSDNRGGQPQH
TRBV29-1	TRBJ2-7	SVHSGEQY
TRBV10-3	TRBJ2-2	AISESYSGTSGDNEQF
TRBV9	TRBJ1-6	ASSSSGGIMNSPLH
TRBV29-1	TRBJ1-1	SVWGGNTEAF
TRBV6-1	TRBJ1-5	ASSQGGLTQPQH
TRBV7-3	TRBJ2-5	ASSFPGTSIGRTQY